This T cell receptor beta chain comes out of a study of T cell responses to AZD1222 COVID-19 vaccine. Regarding the study as a whole: Seropositive at baseline were only 5 or 6 AZD1222 recipients. It should be noted that donors were predominantly white British and more often female, and clonal diversity was possibly underestimated.

Samples with a second dose at about 4 or about 12 weeks were pooled together. The assay was immunoSEQ multiplex PCR, and TCRdb's table has in-frame clones only and misses some. Of roughly 60,000 clones detected, 65% to 80% appear once; the ten largest clones hold roughly 3.6%. With 0 bases clipped from V and 8 bases from J, the junction kept 5 bases outside the gene matches. Germline V gene sequence: CDR1 MNHEY, CDR2 SVGAGI. This CDR3 is built from 15 residues. In regard to this clone: Its antigen is not known.

The receptor comes from an adult who received the AZD1222 COVID-19 vaccine. The sequenced sample was peripheral blood, obtained 28 days after the second AZD1222 dose. The J gene is TRBJ1-2, the V gene TRBV6-5; 11 bases align to TRBD1. The CDR3 reads CASSYSKGTGGGYTF. In DNA form, the CDR3 reads TGTGCCAGCAGTTACTCGAAGGGGACAGGGGGAGGCTACACCTTC.